This T cell receptor (beta chain) was observed in a study of blood T cell repertoires in COVID-19. About the study: The origin of the acute and convalescent COVID-19 samples was the United States, Italy and Spain.

Per the original data handling: Quantification of nucleated cells was approximated via reference gene primer amplification. The method was immunoSEQ multiplex PCR; TCRdb's version includes in-frame clones alone and lacks a portion of them. V and J calls plus clone size are reproduced from that table; the DNA served to infer D and trimming. This table has roughly 250,000 clones, over 75% appearing once. During active infection, Seattle patients enrolled and were then monitored through disease. Germline V CDR1 and CDR2: SGHRS, YFSETQ. This CDR3 region has 15 residues. The V gene end was trimmed by 0 bases and the J gene end by 4 bases; junction bases not matched to a gene: 6.

This chain joins TRBV5-1 and TRBJ2-5; 7 positions match TRBD1. The sample comprised peripheral blood. The sequence derives from a human donor with COVID-19, enrolled during active disease. The donor label of this sample is uncertain. CDR3 sequence reads: CASSLGQGIGETQYF. Here the CDR3 DNA reads TGCGCCAGCAGCTTGGGACAGGGTATAGGAGAGACCCAGTACTTC.